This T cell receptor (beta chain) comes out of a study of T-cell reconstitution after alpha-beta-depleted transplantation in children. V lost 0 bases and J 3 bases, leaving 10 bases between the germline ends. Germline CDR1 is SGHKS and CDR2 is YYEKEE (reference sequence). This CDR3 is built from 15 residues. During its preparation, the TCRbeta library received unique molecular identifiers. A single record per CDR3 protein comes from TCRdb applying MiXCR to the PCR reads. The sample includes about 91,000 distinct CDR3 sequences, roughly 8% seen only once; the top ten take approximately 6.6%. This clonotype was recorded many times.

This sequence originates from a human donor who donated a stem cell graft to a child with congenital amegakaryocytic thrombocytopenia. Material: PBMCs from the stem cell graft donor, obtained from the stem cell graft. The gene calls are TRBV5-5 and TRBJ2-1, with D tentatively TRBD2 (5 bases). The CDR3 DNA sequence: TGTGCCAGCAGCTTGGTCGGGGTATACTACAATGAGCAGTTCTTC. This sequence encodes CASSLVGVYYNEQFF.